The sequence of this TCR beta chain was determined in a study of CD8+CD57+ T cells in acquired aplastic anemia. Study-level findings and limits: Comparison of patients with controls identified roughly 27 shared CD8+ CDR3 sequences.

V dropped 6 bases and J dropped 4; count of bases not matched to a gene: 2. The CDR3 is 12 amino acids. From germline, CDR1 is MNHEY and CDR2 SVGAGI. Genomic DNA was employed as the template in profiling TCR beta VDJ and CDR3. TCRdb re-derived calls from the reads in MiXCR, one entry per CDR3 protein. In the table there are about 130,000 distinct CDR3 sequences, around 48% of which are singletons. This clonotype has a count of ten or more. What it recognizes is unknown. Sequencing was done on a sample of sorted CD4+, CD8+, or CD8+CD57+ T cells (not recorded which) from PBMCs. The source is a human donor in good health, serving as a control. This chain connects TRBV6-5 to TRBJ2-5; 7 nucleotides match TRBD1. This chain's CDR3 is CASRHRGETQYF. CDR3 nucleotides: TGTGCCAGCAGGCACAGGGGAGAGACCCAGTACTTC.